One sample yielded the 12 T cell receptor beta chains listed below, sequenced in a study of blood T cells in healthy people across ages. Alongside a J-beta primer mix, a sample-barcoded 5' primer served in a second PCR lasting about 6 to 12 cycles. TCRdb fed the 5' RACE reads into MiXCR, producing one record per CDR3 protein. Of some 1.5 million distinct CDR3 sequences listed, 28% were seen once; the top ten hold over 7%. Sample: blood. These receptors were taken from a woman between 25 and 40 years old in good health.

The CDR3 sequence: CASRREHFEQYF. DNA for the CDR3: TGTGCCAGCAGACGAGAACACTTCGAGCAGTACTTC. The chain carries TRBV12-3 or TRBV12-4 and TRBJ2-7; D is unresolved. CDR3 length: 12 residues. Trimming cost V 6 bases and J 6 bases, with 12 bases left between them.

As concerns this clonotype: A much larger clone differs from this one at a single base, so this may be a read error. The genes are TRBV29-1 and TRBJ2-1; D possibly corresponds to TRBD2 (5 bases). Trimming pared 8 bases from V and 10 bases from J, leaving 18 bases between. Germline V gene data show CDR1 as SQVTM and CDR2 as ANQGSEA. The CDR3 loop spans 12 amino acids. DNA for the CDR3: TGCAGCATAGGAGCGGACTCCTACGAGCAGTTCTTC. Translating it yields CSIGADSYEQFF.

The chain combines TRBV15 with TRBJ2-1, with TRBD2 as a possible D gene (6 bases). The V gene lost 5 bases and the J gene lost 8 bases, with 16 bases spanning the gap. CDR3 size: 14 residues. In germline, CDR1 is LNHNV, CDR2 YYDKDF (reference sequence). The CDR3 DNA sequence: TGTGCCACCAGCCCCGGAGGGACTGTTCATGAGCAGTTCTTC. This encodes CATSPGGTVHEQFF.

This clonotype was counted many times. A read error may explain this, as a much larger clone is one base away. V gene TRBV27 combines with J gene TRBJ2-1, with D uncertain. Germline V gives CDR1 MNHEY, CDR2 SMNVEV (reference sequence). V was cut by 7 bases and J by 3 bases, with 4 bases left in between. The CDR3 consists of 11 residues. CDR3 amino acids: CASTLYNEQFF. The CDR3 bases are TGTGCCAGCACCCTCTACAATGAGCAGTTCTTC.

The chain uses TRBV7-2 and TRBJ1-4; 9 nucleotides line up with TRBD1. With 1 base clipped from V and 7 bases from J, the junction kept 4 bases outside the gene matches. CDR3 length: 15 residues. Germline V CDR1 and CDR2: SGHTA, FQGNSA. DNA for the CDR3: TGTGCCAGCAGCTTAGAAGGGACAGGGCGTGAAAAACTGTTTTTT. Translation gives CASSLEGTGREKLFF. The whole variable domain, remainder taken from reference TRBV7-2 and TRBJ1-4, is GAGVSQSPSNKVTEKGKDVELRCDPISGHTALYWYRQSLGQGLEFLIYFQGNSAPDKSGLPSDRFSAERTGGSVSTLTIQRTQQEDSAVYLCASSLEGTGREKLFFGSGTQLSVL.

A few counts support this clonotype. V usage is TRBV15 and J usage is TRBJ2-1, with 9 bases identical to TRBD2. Germline CDR1 is LNHNV and CDR2 is YYDKDF (reference sequence). V shed 0 bases, J shed 6 bases, and the junction held 6 bases outside the gene matches. This CDR3 contains 16 residues. DNA for the CDR3: TGTGCCACCAGCAGAGATTGGGGACTAGCCTCCAATGAGCAGTTCTTC. This translates into CATSRDWGLASNEQFF.

This chain joins TRBV20-1 and TRBJ2-1; 10 bases fit TRBD2. The J segment lost 4 bases and the V segment lost 6 bases, leaving 6 bases of the junction unmatched. Germline V gene sequence: CDR1 DFQATT, CDR2 SNEGSKA (reference sequence). The CDR3 is made up of 14 amino acids. This chain's CDR3 is CSAKGLAEYNEQFF. The CDR3 nucleotides are TGCAGTGCCAAAGGACTAGCGGAGTACAATGAGCAGTTCTTC.

The chain has TRBV5-1 and TRBJ2-1; TRBD2 is a possible D gene (5 bases). Germline assignment: CDR1 SGHRS and CDR2 YFSETQ. This CDR3 spans 15 amino acids. Trimming removed 1 base from V and 8 bases from J, with 16 bases in between. CDR3 region: CASSLSQPSRDEQFF. In DNA form, the CDR3 reads TGCGCCAGCAGCTTGTCTCAGCCTAGCCGCGATGAGCAGTTCTTC.

In this sample, this clonotype turned up many times. The chain carries TRBV12-3 or TRBV12-4 and TRBJ2-5, with 10 bases lining up with TRBD2. The CDR3 is made up of 17 amino acids. J was trimmed by 6 bases and V by 3 bases; bases with no gene match: 13. The CDR3: CASSLPQLAGVGQTQYF. The CDR3 coding sequence is TGTGCCAGCAGTTTGCCCCAGCTAGCGGGAGTCGGGCAGACCCAGTACTTC.

The chain couples TRBV20-1 to TRBJ1-5; D gene unclear. Germline V gene lookup returns CDR1 DFQATT and CDR2 SNEGSKA (reference sequence). This CDR3 is 13 amino acids long. With 1 base removed from V and 5 bases from J, the gap between germline ends came to 9 bases. The CDR3 coding sequence is TGCAGTGCTAGAGGACGGTTGGATCAGCCCCAGCATTTT. Amino acids: CSARGRLDQPQHF.

This chain uses TRBV20-1 with TRBJ2-1; 12 bases map to TRBD2. CDR3 length: 14 residues. J lost 7 bases, V lost 5 bases, and 6 bases had no gene match. CDR1 and CDR2 from the germline V gene are DFQATT and SNEGSKA (reference sequence). For the CDR3, the DNA is TGCAGTGCTGTCCTAGCGGGAGGGCGGAATGAGCAGTTCTTC. Translation: CSAVLAGGRNEQFF.

In the case of this clonotype: The junction shows a germline mismatch at one end, possibly a read error. V usage is TRBV7-9 and J usage is TRBJ2-4, with D maybe TRBD1 (6 bases). The DNA end is a closer match to TRBJ2-5, so the J assignment may be wrong. The length of the CDR3 is 13 residues. In germline, CDR1 is SEHNR, CDR2 FQNEAQ (reference sequence). The CDR3 spells CTSSLDRLETQYF. The DNA of the CDR3 is TGTACCAGCAGCTTAGACAGGCTGGAGACCCAGTACTTC.